These 6 T cell receptor beta chains came from one sample sequenced in a study of blood T cell repertoires in COVID-19. The method was immunoSEQ multiplex PCR; TCRdb's version includes in-frame clones alone and lacks a portion of them. The data hold some 10,000 clones, with around 90% observed a single time. Sequencing input: peripheral blood. The receptor source for this set is a human donor in a cohort sampled during active COVID-19.

The chain joins TRBV2 to TRBJ2-1, with a weak D call TRBD2 (7 bases). This CDR3 region has 11 residues. The V end lost 3 bases, the J end lost 15 bases, and 12 bases lay between the germline ends. Germline CDR1 is SNHLY and CDR2 is FYNNEI. The CDR3 DNA follows: TGTGCCAGCAGTGACGGGGGGCGCGTGTTCTTC. Translating gives CASSDGGRVFF.

V and J are TRBV7-9 and TRBJ1-1; D call uncertain. Trimming cost V 1 base and J 4 bases, with 16 bases left between them. Germline CDR1 and CDR2: SEHNR and FQNEAQ (reference sequence). The CDR3 has 16 residues. The chain's CDR3 is CASSLGVGPSGTEAFF. CDR3 coding DNA: TGTGCCAGCAGCTTAGGGGTAGGTCCCTCGGGCACTGAAGCTTTCTTT.

This clone was found once. V is TRBV27 and J is TRBJ2-7; 11 nucleotides agree with TRBD2. The CDR3 has 16 residues. V lost 5 bases to trimming and J lost 7 bases; unmatched junction nucleotides: 13. The V gene's germline CDR1 is MNHEY and CDR2 SMNVEV (reference sequence). As DNA, the CDR3 is TGTGCCAGCAGTCCCCAGGGGCTAGCGGGAGGAGGTGAGCAGTACTTC. Translated, it gives CASSPQGLAGGGEQYF.

The CDR3 DNA is TGTGCCAGCAGTCCGAGACTAGCGTCCTACGAGCAGTACTTC. This encodes CASSPRLASYEQYF. This chain links TRBV2 with TRBJ2-7; 8 bases map to TRBD2. This CDR3 has 14 amino acids. Per the germline V gene, CDR1 is SNHLY and CDR2 is FYNNEI. After removal of 5 bases from V and 1 base from J, the junction contained 4 bases not matched to a gene.

The rearrangement uses TRBV6-5 and TRBJ1-1; D is possibly TRBD1 (5 bases). There are 15 residues in the CDR3. Trimming shortened V by 0 bases and J by 4 bases, and 12 bases separated the two germline ends. Germline values: CDR1 MNHEY, CDR2 SVGAGI. The CDR3, as DNA: TGTGCCAGCAGTTACTCAACAGGCCTGAGCACTGAAGCTTTCTTT. Protein product: CASSYSTGLSTEAFF.

V gene TRBV4-2 combines with J gene TRBJ2-1; a possible D gene is TRBD2 (5 bases). CDR3 length equals 16 residues. Germline assignment: CDR1 LGHNA and CDR2 YNFKEQ. The ends were cut back, 0 bases at V and 4 bases at J, with 13 bases in the middle. The CDR3 reads CASSQDWLASYNEQFF. CDR3 in DNA: TGTGCCAGCAGCCAAGATTGGCTAGCTAGTTACAATGAGCAGTTCTTC.